A selection of T cell receptor beta chains follows, all from one sample in a study of shared clonotypes between healthy human individuals. This table comes from immunoSEQ multiplex PCR, and its TCRdb copy is limited to in-frame clones, with some not included. The sample has over a million clones; more than 75% are singletons. Sequencing was performed on memory CD4+ T cells from PBMCs. All receptors derive from a man younger than 35 in good health. Some clones in this sample may be carry-over from other donors' samples. Each CDR3 is given with its conserved first and last residue. D genes are given only for firm matches. Clone size is stated in some rows and not others, as once, few, many or a class when expanded.

abundance: few
d_gene: .
v_gene: TRBV15
j_gene: TRBJ2-2
CDR3aa: CAPQKAENTGELFF
CDR3nt: TGTGCCCCGCAGAAGGCGGAGAACACCGGGGAGCTGTTTTTT

abundance: .
d_gene: .
v_gene: TRBV21-1
j_gene: TRBJ1-4
CDR3aa: CASRAGGETNEKLFF
CDR3nt: TGTGCCAGCCGGGCAGGAGGGGAAACTAATGAAAAACTGTTTTTT

abundance: .
d_gene: .
v_gene: TRBV2
j_gene: TRBJ1-1
CDR3aa: CATVRNTEAFF
CDR3nt: TGTGCCACGGTCAGGAACACTGAAGCTTTCTTT

abundance: .
d_gene: .
v_gene: TRBV2
j_gene: TRBJ2-2
CDR3aa: CASSGGRANTGELFF
CDR3nt: TGTGCCAGCAGTGGTGGCAGGGCGAACACCGGGGAGCTGTTTTTT

abundance: .
d_gene: TRBD1
v_gene: TRBV28
j_gene: TRBJ1-4
CDR3aa: CASSLDRDSYEKLFF
CDR3nt: TGTGCCAGCAGTTTGGATCGGGACAGCTATGAAAAACTGTTTTTT

abundance: .
d_gene: .
v_gene: TRBV28
j_gene: TRBJ1-3
CDR3aa: CASSSSGQNTIYF
CDR3nt: TGTGCCAGCAGCTCTTCGGGTCAAAACACCATATATTTT

abundance: .
d_gene: TRBD1
v_gene: TRBV19
j_gene: TRBJ2-7
CDR3aa: CASMGDRPPYEQYF
CDR3nt: TGTGCCAGTATGGGGGACAGACCACCCTACGAGCAGTACTTC

abundance: once
d_gene: TRBD1
v_gene: TRBV7-2
j_gene: TRBJ1-3
CDR3aa: CASSLHTGDGNTIYF
CDR3nt: TGTGCCAGCAGCTTACACACAGGGGACGGAAACACCATATATTTT

abundance: once
d_gene: .
v_gene: TRBV5-6
j_gene: TRBJ2-1
CDR3aa: CASSLVLDNEQFF
CDR3nt: TGTGCCAGCAGCTTGGTTCTAGACAATGAGCAGTTCTTC

abundance: .
d_gene: .
v_gene: TRBV15
j_gene: TRBJ2-4
CDR3aa: CATSRLLLGKNIQYF
CDR3nt: TGTGCCACCAGCAGGCTACTTTTGGGCAAAAACATTCAGTACTTC

abundance: .
d_gene: TRBD2
v_gene: TRBV28
j_gene: TRBJ2-1
CDR3aa: CASRGDGGRFYNEQFF
CDR3nt: TGTGCCAGCAGGGGGGACGGCGGGAGGTTCTACAATGAGCAGTTCTTC

abundance: .
d_gene: .
v_gene: TRBV7-2
j_gene: TRBJ2-5
CDR3aa: CASSFSGQETQYF
CDR3nt: TGTGCCAGCAGCTTCAGCGGTCAAGAGACCCAGTACTTC

abundance: .
d_gene: .
v_gene: TRBV18
j_gene: TRBJ2-5
CDR3aa: CASSLFRGAGRETQYF
CDR3nt: TGTGCCAGCTCACTCTTCCGGGGGGCTGGGAGAGAGACCCAGTACTTC

abundance: .
d_gene: .
v_gene: TRBV7-9
j_gene: TRBJ1-5
CDR3aa: CASSLGYPNQPQHF
CDR3nt: TGTGCCAGCAGCTTGGGTTATCCCAATCAGCCCCAGCATTTT

abundance: .
d_gene: .
v_gene: TRBV27
j_gene: TRBJ2-3
CDR3aa: CAAGQGSADTQYF
CDR3nt: TGTGCCGCCGGCCAGGGGTCGGCAGATACGCAGTATTTT

abundance: once
d_gene: TRBD2
v_gene: TRBV6-1
j_gene: TRBJ2-7
CDR3aa: CASSATSGRSHEQYF
CDR3nt: TGTGCCAGCAGTGCGACTAGCGGGAGATCCCACGAGCAGTACTTC

abundance: .
d_gene: .
v_gene: TRBV4-1
j_gene: TRBJ2-7
CDR3aa: CASSQGGQNYEQYF
CDR3nt: TGCGCCAGCAGCCAAGGGGGTCAGAACTACGAGCAGTACTTC

abundance: .
d_gene: .
v_gene: TRBV7-2
j_gene: TRBJ1-4
CDR3aa: CASSLGADLNEKLFF
CDR3nt: TGTGCCAGCAGTTTAGGGGCAGACCTTAATGAAAAACTGTTTTTT

abundance: .
d_gene: .
v_gene: TRBV5-5
j_gene: TRBJ1-2
CDR3aa: CASSHFGTDPYGYTF
CDR3nt: TGTGCCAGCAGCCACTTCGGGACGGACCCCTATGGCTACACCTTC

abundance: few
d_gene: .
v_gene: TRBV28
j_gene: TRBJ2-5
CDR3aa: CASSDVREAQETQYF
CDR3nt: TGTGCCAGCAGTGACGTCAGGGAAGCCCAAGAGACCCAGTACTTC